The 22 T cell receptor beta chains below all came from one sample that was sequenced in a study of low-dose radiotherapy and immunotherapy resistance in tumors. Gene-specific TRAV and TRBV primers were used for first-strand cDNA, covering alpha and beta chains. With a constant-region primer and a V-primer adapter, TCRs were subjected to roughly 18 PCR cycles of amplification. Each CDR3 protein gets one entry after TCRdb re-called the reads with MiXCR. Counted here are roughly 39,000 distinct CDR3 sequences, around a third occurring once; the ten biggest clones make up roughly 3.5%. Time point indicated: before trial treatment. Specimen: PBMCs, collected before treatment. Every receptor here comes from a male donor with gallbladder cancer.

The table lists this clonotype with many counts. This chain uses TRBV12-2 with TRBJ2-1; the listed D gene, TRBD2, was not tested against the DNA. TRBV12-2 is recorded as a pseudogene. The CDR3 runs to 16 residues. The CDR3 sequence is CASRFCSWEAHNEQFF. The CDR3 DNA is TGTGCAAGTCGCTTTTGTAGCTGGGAGGCGCACAATGAGCAGTTCTTC.

The chain links TRBV18 to TRBJ2-5, with D maybe TRBD1 (5 bases). This CDR3 spans 15 amino acids. Trimming took off 3 bases at V and 5 bases at J, with 16 bases between the two ends. The V gene's germline CDR1 is KGHSH and CDR2 LQKENI. The CDR3 DNA reads TGTGCCAGCTCACCCGAGAGCAGGGCTGGGGAGACCCAGTACTTC. Protein product: CASSPESRAGETQYF.

This clonotype was seen a few times. The CDR3 DNA reads TGTGCCAGCAGCAATACCGGGACAGGATATTACGAGCAGTACTTC. It is translated as CASSNTGTGYYEQYF. The gene calls are TRBV28 and TRBJ2-7, with TRBD1 matching over 8 bases. With V trimmed by 6 bases and J by 4 bases, 11 bases remained unmatched. Germline V gene sequence: CDR1 MDHEN, CDR2 SYDVKM. The CDR3 sequence is 15 residues long.

The table lists this clonotype with many counts. The rearrangement uses TRBV7-9 and TRBJ1-3; D gene uncertain. In germline, CDR1 is SEHNR, CDR2 FQNEAQ (reference sequence). The CDR3 length is 20 residues. Trimming left V 4 bases short and J 4 bases short, with 29 bases between. The CDR3 DNA reads TGTGCCAGCAGCTCCACCTCCGGACTATATCAAGAATCTGTCGGAAACACCATATATTTT. Translating gives CASSSTSGLYQESVGNTIYF.

Note on this clonotype: The junction shows a germline mismatch at one end, possibly a read error. The rearrangement uses TRBV9 and TRBJ2-1, with 12 bases that match TRBD2. The length of the CDR3 is 19 residues. The V gene's germline CDR1 is SGDLS and CDR2 YYNGEE. The CDR3 DNA follows: TGTGCCAGCAGCTTCCGCCCGTACGGGACTAGCGGGTCCTCCAATGAGCAGTTCTTC. It yields the protein CASSFRPYGTSGSSNEQFF.

This clonotype has just a few counts. The CDR3 loop is CASSVWSALNSPLHF. The CDR3 nucleotides read TGTGCCAGCAGCGTTTGGTCAGCTCTAAATTCACCCCTCCACTTT. The chain employs TRBV9 and TRBJ1-6; D is unclear. V shed 2 bases and J shed 7 bases, with 13 bases lying between them. Germline CDR1 is SGDLS and CDR2 is YYNGEE. This CDR3 has 15 residues.

This clonotype was seen ten or more times. The rearrangement joins TRBV21-1 to TRBJ2-5; no check of the table's D call, TRBD1, against the DNA was made. TRBV21-1 is listed as a pseudogene. This CDR3 contains 17 residues. CDR3 in DNA: TGTGCCAGCAGCTCTCCAGGGGCTAGGTTTCCCCAAGAGACCCAGTACTTC. Protein sequence: CASSSPGARFPQETQYF.

Points on this clonotype: A far larger clone is one nucleotide away, so this likely arose from a read error. The chain joins TRBV26 to TRBJ2-1. TRBV26 is a pseudogene locus. This CDR3 comprises 13 residues. CDR3 coding DNA: TGTGCCAGCAGTAAGGGATCTCCGTGGGAGCAGTTCTTC. Its protein is CASSKGSPWEQFF.

A note on this clonotype: This is likely an artifact of a read error, given a far larger clone one base away. This chain links TRBV13 with TRBJ2-1; D ambiguous. CDR3 length equals 15 residues. Looked up from germline, CDR1 is PRHDT and CDR2 is FYEKMQ (reference sequence). CDR3 region: CAGSQDGGSYNEQFF. Here the CDR3 DNA reads TGTGCCGGCAGTCAAGACGGTGGCTCCTACAATGAGCAGTTCTTC.

There are a few counts of this clonotype. V usage is TRBV5-6 and J usage is TRBJ2-7; tentatively, D is TRBD1 (6 bases). CDR1 is SGHDT and CDR2 is YYEEEE in the germline V gene. V lost 2 bases to trimming and J lost 4 bases, with 25 bases between them. The CDR3 loop spans 18 amino acids. CDR3 nucleotides: TGTGCCAGCAGCTTCGGGACACCGAATCCGATGCATCCTTACGAGCAGTACTTC. Its protein product is CASSFGTPNPMHPYEQYF. The variable domain in full, with the rest retrieved from reference TRBV5-6 and TRBJ2-7, is DAGVTQSPTHLIKTRGQQVTLRCSPKSGHDTVSWYQQALGQGPQFIFQYYEEEERQRGNFPDRFSGHQFPNYSSELNVNALLLGDSALYLCASSFGTPNPMHPYEQYFGPGTRLTVT.

The chain uses TRBV28 and TRBJ2-3; TRBD2 agrees at 7 bases. Germline V lookup: CDR1 MDHEN, CDR2 SYDVKM. The CDR3 length is 14 residues. V was clipped by 9 bases and J by 5 bases; unmatched bases: 11. The CDR3: CASVGGSSGDTQYF. The CDR3 DNA sequence: TGTGCCAGTGTGGGCGGGAGCTCGGGAGATACGCAGTATTTT.

The chain is built from TRBV28 and TRBJ2-7; possible D gene TRBD1, 5 bases. The CDR3 consists of 14 residues. Germline V gene data show CDR1 as MDHEN and CDR2 as SYDVKM. The V and J ends lost 5 bases and 2 bases respectively, with 13 bases between them. The CDR3 loop reads CASSSRERTYEQYF. The CDR3 bases are TGTGCCAGCAGTAGCAGGGAAAGAACCTACGAGCAGTACTTC.

This clonotype was observed a handful of times. V gene TRBV5-4 combines with J gene TRBJ2-5; D call uncertain. V lost 4 bases to trimming and J lost 5 bases, with 9 bases between them. In germline, CDR1 is SGHNT, CDR2 YYREEE (reference sequence). The CDR3 is 12 amino acids. The CDR3 reads CASSAQVETQYF. As DNA, the CDR3 is TGTGCCAGCAGCGCTCAGGTTGAGACCCAGTACTTC.

This clonotype was observed many times. The rearrangement uses TRBV7-2 and TRBJ2-1; TRBD2 is a possible D gene (6 bases). The V gene lost 4 bases and the J gene lost 4 bases, with 14 bases spanning the gap. Germline V gene lookup returns CDR1 SGHTA and CDR2 FQGNSA. The CDR3 length is 15 residues. For the CDR3, the DNA is TGTGCCAGCAGCTCCATGGCGGGACCTTACAATGAGCAGTTCTTC. This gives the protein CASSSMAGPYNEQFF. Supplemented by reference TRBV7-2 and TRBJ2-1, the full variable domain reads GAGVSQSPSNKVTEKGKDVELRCDPISGHTALYWYRQSLGQGLEFLIYFQGNSAPDKSGLPSDRFSAERTGGSVSTLTIQRTQQEDSAVYLCASSSMAGPYNEQFFGPGTRLTVL.

This clonotype was observed a handful of times. The chain uses TRBV19 and TRBJ1-1; no reliable D call. The germline V gene has CDR1 LNHDA and CDR2 SQIVND (reference sequence). Trimming left V 5 bases short and J 11 bases short, with 24 bases between. This CDR3 contains 15 residues. The DNA for the CDR3 is TGTGCCAGTAGTCCATTCCCTCTGGGCCGGGAGGTGGCTTTCTTT. Protein sequence: CASSPFPLGREVAFF.

This clonotype was recorded many times. The chain is built from TRBV12-3 or TRBV12-4 and TRBJ2-3, with 7 bases fitting TRBD1. The length of the CDR3 is 15 residues. J was trimmed by 0 bases and V by 5 bases; bases with no gene match: 5. The CDR3 is CASSRGQKSTDTQYF. The CDR3 coding sequence is TGTGCCAGCAGTCGGGGACAGAAAAGCACAGATACGCAGTATTTT.

This clonotype was seen ten or more times. This chain uses TRBV11-2 with TRBJ2-7; 7 nucleotides match TRBD2. From germline, CDR1 is SGHAT and CDR2 FQNNGV. CDR3 size: 15 residues. J was trimmed by 2 bases and V by 2 bases; bases with no gene match: 6. Written as DNA, the CDR3 is TGTGCCAGCAGCTTATTGAGGGAGGGCACCTACGAGCAGTACTTC. Its protein product is CASSLLREGTYEQYF.

In its sample, this clonotype was seen once. The CDR3 DNA reads TGTGCCAGCAGCTTAAGCCCCCCATCCGGGGATACGCAGTATTTT. Its protein is CASSLSPPSGDTQYF. The chain recombines TRBV7-3 with TRBJ2-3; D not certain. Germline V CDR1 and CDR2: SGHTA, FQGTGA. Trimming left V 1 base short and J 6 bases short, with 14 bases between. The CDR3 contains 15 residues.

This clonotype is judged medium-sized. V usage is TRBV9 and J usage is TRBJ2-3, with TRBD1 matching over 7 bases. This CDR3 has 17 amino acids. CDR1 and CDR2 from the germline V gene are SGDLS and YYNGEE. Unmatched junction bases numbered 12, after V lost 3 bases and J lost 2 bases. CDR3 region: CASSALGVGGPTDTQYF. CDR3 in DNA: TGTGCCAGCAGCGCCCTCGGGGTAGGGGGCCCCACAGATACGCAGTATTTT.

Many counts were recorded for this clonotype. The genes are TRBV20-1 and TRBJ2-5; 8 bases are shared with TRBD1. The CDR3 has 15 residues. The trim removed 3 bases at V and 5 bases at J, leaving 11 bases unmatched. The germline V gene has CDR1 DFQATT and CDR2 SNEGSKA (reference sequence). CDR3: CSARPLTGAGETQYF. CDR3 bases: TGCAGTGCTAGGCCATTGACAGGGGCCGGGGAGACCCAGTACTTC.

Worth noting for this clonotype: A far larger clone is one nucleotide away, so this likely arose from a read error. The rearrangement uses TRBV6-2 or TRBV6-3 and TRBJ2-1; D could derive from TRBD1 or TRBD2 (6 bases each). Germline CDR1 and CDR2: MNHEY and SVGEGT. Between the trimmed V and J ends, which lost 10 bases and 10 bases, there was a span of 20 bases. The CDR3 consists of 13 residues. The CDR3 reads CATKLGADYEQFF. The DNA of the CDR3 is TGTGCCACCAAGCTGGGGGCGGACTACGAGCAGTTCTTC.

For this clonotype: A read error likely explains this, since a far larger clone differs by one base. The rearrangement links TRBV7-2 to TRBJ2-7; D gene ambiguous. This CDR3 spans 16 amino acids. The germline CDR1 and CDR2 sequences are SGHTA and FQGNSA. Deletions cut 5 bases from V and 4 bases from J, with 21 bases between. The CDR3 region has the DNA TGTGCCAGCAGCCTCGGTCCCCGTATTTCGAGTTACGAGCAGTACTTC. Translating gives CASSLGPRISSYEQYF.